Listed below are T cell receptor beta chains from one sample, sequenced in a study of cytomegalovirus exposure and HLA in healthy donors. Clones were sequenced by immunoSEQ multiplex PCR, and TCRdb holds only the in-frame ones, with some missing. The sample has 85,000 to 100,000 clones; roughly 78% are singletons. The sample comprised PBMCs. Every receptor here comes from a woman aged 55 to 70 in good health and CMV-seronegative. Both conserved end residues are part of each CDR3. The D gene is left open where the match is weak. The size of a clone is reported for some rows only, either as once, few or many, or as a class for expanded clones.

v_gene: TRBV10-3
abundance: NA
d_gene: NA
j_gene: TRBJ1-3
CDR3nt: TGTGCCATCAGGGCCTTTCGGACAGATAACCTAAGTTCCTCTGGAAACACCATATATTTT
CDR3aa: CAIRAFRTDNLSSSGNTIYF

v_gene: TRBV30
abundance: NA
d_gene: TRBD1
j_gene: TRBJ1-2
CDR3nt: TGTGCCTGGAGTCCTAGGACAGGGGCCGGCTATGGCTACACCTTC
CDR3aa: CAWSPRTGAGYGYTF

v_gene: TRBV2
abundance: NA
d_gene: TRBD1
j_gene: TRBJ1-2
CDR3nt: TGTGCCAGCAGTGAAGGGGGACAGGCTAACTATGGCTACACCTTC
CDR3aa: CASSEGGQANYGYTF

v_gene: TRBV5-1
abundance: NA
d_gene: NA
j_gene: TRBJ1-3
CDR3nt: TGCGCCAGCAGCTTGGGCTCAGGGAGGGGAAACACCATATATTTT
CDR3aa: CASSLGSGRGNTIYF

v_gene: TRBV11-2
abundance: NA
d_gene: NA
j_gene: TRBJ2-2
CDR3nt: TGTGCCAGCAGCCCCCCCCAGGGCCAGGGTAGTTCCACCGGGGAGCTGTTTTTT
CDR3aa: CASSPPQGQGSSTGELFF

v_gene: TRBV7-6
abundance: once
d_gene: NA
j_gene: TRBJ1-1
CDR3nt: TGTGCCAGCAGCTCCCAGTTGGACACTGAAGCTTTCTTT
CDR3aa: CASSSQLDTEAFF

v_gene: TRBV4-3
abundance: NA
d_gene: NA
j_gene: TRBJ2-7
CDR3nt: TGCGCCAGCAGCGCAGGTGTGGGTCCCTACGAGCAGTACTTC
CDR3aa: CASSAGVGPYEQYF

v_gene: TRBV29-1
abundance: NA
d_gene: NA
j_gene: TRBJ2-2
CDR3nt: TGCAGCGTTGAGAGACAGCTCAACACCGGGGAGCTGTTTTTT
CDR3aa: CSVERQLNTGELFF

v_gene: TRBV30
abundance: NA
d_gene: NA
j_gene: TRBJ2-2
CDR3nt: TGTGCCTGGAGTAAACAGGGTTCCGGGGAGCTGTTTTTT
CDR3aa: CAWSKQGSGELFF

v_gene: TRBV19
abundance: NA
d_gene: TRBD2
j_gene: TRBJ2-2
CDR3nt: TGTGCCAGTAGGATGCCGGGACTAGCGAACACCGGGGAGCTGTTTTTT
CDR3aa: CASRMPGLANTGELFF

v_gene: TRBV6-6
abundance: NA
d_gene: TRBD1
j_gene: TRBJ1-1
CDR3nt: TGTGCCAGCAGCAGCACGGGACAGACCGAAGCTTTCTTT
CDR3aa: CASSSTGQTEAFF

v_gene: TRBV28
abundance: NA
d_gene: NA
j_gene: TRBJ2-1
CDR3nt: TGTGCCAGCACGCAGGGCTCCTACAATGAGCAGTTCTTC
CDR3aa: CASTQGSYNEQFF

v_gene: TRBV6-5
abundance: NA
d_gene: NA
j_gene: TRBJ1-6
CDR3nt: TGTGCCAGCAGCTCCACGACAGGAACAAATTCACCCCTCCACTTT
CDR3aa: CASSSTTGTNSPLHF

v_gene: TRBV19
abundance: few
d_gene: TRBD1
j_gene: TRBJ1-5
CDR3nt: TGTGCCAGTAGACTCAGGGGGTATGGCAATCAGCCCCAGCATTTT
CDR3aa: CASRLRGYGNQPQHF

v_gene: TRBV10-3
abundance: NA
d_gene: TRBD2
j_gene: TRBJ2-5
CDR3nt: TGTGCCATCGGACTAGCGGGGGAAGAGACCCAGTACTTC
CDR3aa: CAIGLAGEETQYF

v_gene: TRBV2
abundance: NA
d_gene: NA
j_gene: TRBJ2-6
CDR3nt: TGTGCCAGCAGTCCCCGAGCTGGGGCCAACGTCCTGACTTTC
CDR3aa: CASSPRAGANVLTF

v_gene: TRBV9
abundance: NA
d_gene: TRBD2
j_gene: TRBJ2-3
CDR3nt: TGTGCCAGCAGCTTCCGGAGTAGCGGGGGGGCTTCAGATACGCAGTATTTT
CDR3aa: CASSFRSSGGASDTQYF

v_gene: TRBV21-1
abundance: NA
d_gene: NA
j_gene: TRBJ2-3
CDR3nt: TGTGCCAGCAGACAGGGGGATACGCAGTATTTT
CDR3aa: CASRQGDTQYF

v_gene: TRBV6-6
abundance: NA
d_gene: TRBD1
j_gene: TRBJ1-5
CDR3nt: TGTGCCAGCAGACCGGACAGGGTCGGGAGCAATCAGCCCCAGCATTTT
CDR3aa: CASRPDRVGSNQPQHF

v_gene: TRBV9
abundance: few
d_gene: NA
j_gene: TRBJ2-5
CDR3nt: TGTGCCAGCAGCCCCCAAGCTAGGTCGGAGACCCAGTACTTC
CDR3aa: CASSPQARSETQYF

v_gene: TRBV2
abundance: NA
d_gene: NA
j_gene: TRBJ2-7
CDR3nt: TGTGCCAGCAGAGCCAAGGGAGGCTTCTCCTACGAGCAGTACTTC
CDR3aa: CASRAKGGFSYEQYF

v_gene: TRBV19
abundance: NA
d_gene: NA
j_gene: TRBJ2-7
CDR3nt: TGTGCCAGTAGTATAACCGGTTCGGGGTTAGAGCAGTACTTC
CDR3aa: CASSITGSGLEQYF

v_gene: TRBV6-6
abundance: few
d_gene: TRBD1
j_gene: TRBJ1-6
CDR3nt: TGTGCCAGCAGTTACAGGGGGCTTCCACCCCTCCACTTT
CDR3aa: CASSYRGLPPLHF

v_gene: TRBV11-2
abundance: NA
d_gene: NA
j_gene: TRBJ2-7
CDR3nt: TGTGCCAGCAGCTCCTCCCCCCCGTCCTACGAGCAGTACTTC
CDR3aa: CASSSSPPSYEQYF

v_gene: TRBV5-6
abundance: NA
d_gene: TRBD1
j_gene: TRBJ2-3
CDR3nt: TGTGCCAGCAGCTTGGCCGGGACAGGATTATCAGATACGCAGTATTTT
CDR3aa: CASSLAGTGLSDTQYF

v_gene: TRBV4-1
abundance: NA
d_gene: NA
j_gene: TRBJ1-5
CDR3nt: TGCGCCAGCAGCCTGGACAGATATAGCAATCAGCCCCAGCATTTT
CDR3aa: CASSLDRYSNQPQHF

v_gene: TRBV4-3
abundance: NA
d_gene: NA
j_gene: TRBJ2-7
CDR3nt: TGCGCCAGCAGCCAAGAGGCTAGCTCCTACGAGCAGTACTTC
CDR3aa: CASSQEASSYEQYF

v_gene: TRBV7-2
abundance: NA
d_gene: TRBD2
j_gene: TRBJ2-1
CDR3nt: TGTGCCAGCAGCGTACTAGCGGGAGACAGCGATGAGCAGTTCTTC
CDR3aa: CASSVLAGDSDEQFF

v_gene: TRBV21-1
abundance: NA
d_gene: NA
j_gene: TRBJ2-7
CDR3nt: TGTGCCAGCAGCAAAGTGGGACTAGCGGGTATATACGAGCAGTACTTC
CDR3aa: CASSKVGLAGIYEQYF

v_gene: TRBV7-9
abundance: NA
d_gene: NA
j_gene: TRBJ2-1
CDR3nt: TGTGCCAGCAGCTTACCCGGGGGCAATGAGCAGTTCTTC
CDR3aa: CASSLPGGNEQFF

v_gene: TRBV2
abundance: NA
d_gene: NA
j_gene: TRBJ2-7
CDR3nt: TGTGCCAGCAGTGGGAGGGTAGCGTCCTACGAGCAGTACTTC
CDR3aa: CASSGRVASYEQYF

v_gene: TRBV2
abundance: NA
d_gene: NA
j_gene: TRBJ1-3
CDR3nt: TGTGCCAGCAGTGTCCCGGAGAGCTCTGGAAACACCATATATTTT
CDR3aa: CASSVPESSGNTIYF

v_gene: TRBV9
abundance: NA
d_gene: TRBD2
j_gene: TRBJ2-1
CDR3nt: TGTGCCAGCAGCGTAGCCCGGGAAGCGGGAGGATACAATGAGCAGTTCTTC
CDR3aa: CASSVAREAGGYNEQFF

v_gene: TRBV20-1
abundance: NA
d_gene: NA
j_gene: TRBJ2-3
CDR3nt: TGCAGTGTTTTGGCTCCAGATACGCAGTATTTT
CDR3aa: CSVLAPDTQYF

v_gene: TRBV27
abundance: NA
d_gene: TRBD1
j_gene: TRBJ2-1
CDR3nt: TGTGCCAGCAGTGGACAAGATCCGGGACAGGGGAAATCCTACAATGAGCAGTTCTTC
CDR3aa: CASSGQDPGQGKSYNEQFF

v_gene: TRBV11-2
abundance: NA
d_gene: NA
j_gene: TRBJ1-1
CDR3nt: TGTGCCAGCAGCTTACACATGAACACTGAAGCTTTCTTT
CDR3aa: CASSLHMNTEAFF

v_gene: TRBV4-3
abundance: few
d_gene: TRBD2
j_gene: TRBJ2-6
CDR3nt: TGCGCCAGCAGCGGCGGGACTAGCGTATCTGGGGCCAACGTCCTGACTTTC
CDR3aa: CASSGGTSVSGANVLTF

v_gene: TRBV21-1
abundance: NA
d_gene: NA
j_gene: TRBJ1-5
CDR3nt: TGTGCCAGCAGCGCTGACCCCCGGGGACAGGGGCATCAGCCCCAGCATTTT
CDR3aa: CASSADPRGQGHQPQHF

v_gene: TRBV28
abundance: NA
d_gene: NA
j_gene: TRBJ1-1
CDR3nt: TGTGCCAGCAGCGTCGTAGGACTTGGGAACACTGAAGCTTTCTTT
CDR3aa: CASSVVGLGNTEAFF

v_gene: TRBV27
abundance: NA
d_gene: NA
j_gene: TRBJ2-7
CDR3nt: TGTGCCAGCAGTTGGGTGGGCAGGGGCGACGAGCAGTACTTC
CDR3aa: CASSWVGRGDEQYF

v_gene: TRBV5-1
abundance: NA
d_gene: TRBD1
j_gene: TRBJ2-2
CDR3nt: TGCGCCAGCAGCGGAGGACAGGGCTTAGGGGAGCTGTTTTTT
CDR3aa: CASSGGQGLGELFF

v_gene: TRBV7-6
abundance: NA
d_gene: TRBD1
j_gene: TRBJ2-1
CDR3nt: TGTGCCAGCAGCCCAGGACTTAACAGGGGGCATGAGCAGTTCTTC
CDR3aa: CASSPGLNRGHEQFF

v_gene: TRBV29-1
abundance: once
d_gene: TRBD2
j_gene: TRBJ2-5
CDR3nt: TGCAGCGTTGAATCCCGGTACGGCGGGGGGGCTAGCGCCTTCCAAGAGACCCAGTACTTC
CDR3aa: CSVESRYGGGASAFQETQYF

v_gene: TRBV6-1
abundance: NA
d_gene: NA
j_gene: TRBJ2-2
CDR3nt: TGTGCCAGCAGTGACAACAGGTTCACCGGGGAGCTGTTTTTT
CDR3aa: CASSDNRFTGELFF

v_gene: TRBV5-6
abundance: NA
d_gene: NA
j_gene: TRBJ2-7
CDR3nt: TGTGCCAGCAGCACCCCCTCTACCTACGAGCAGTACTTC
CDR3aa: CASSTPSTYEQYF

v_gene: TRBV2
abundance: NA
d_gene: NA
j_gene: TRBJ1-5
CDR3nt: TGTGCCAGCAGTGATGGGGCAGGGGCCAATCAGCCCCAGCATTTT
CDR3aa: CASSDGAGANQPQHF

v_gene: TRBV9
abundance: NA
d_gene: NA
j_gene: TRBJ1-3
CDR3nt: TGTGCCAGCAGCGTAGTGGCAGGGGACTCTGGAAACACCATATATTTT
CDR3aa: CASSVVAGDSGNTIYF

v_gene: TRBV15
abundance: NA
d_gene: TRBD2
j_gene: TRBJ2-7
CDR3nt: TGTGCCACCAGCAGAAATCCCACTAGTGGCGGGAGGTCCTACGAGCAGTACTTC
CDR3aa: CATSRNPTSGGRSYEQYF

v_gene: TRBV5-1
abundance: NA
d_gene: NA
j_gene: TRBJ2-5
CDR3nt: TGCGCCAGCAGCCCGCCGGGACACCAGGTAGAGACCCAGTACTTC
CDR3aa: CASSPPGHQVETQYF

v_gene: TRBV5-1
abundance: NA
d_gene: TRBD1
j_gene: TRBJ1-1
CDR3nt: TGCGCCAGCAGCCTCGGGGACAGGGGGCTCGCCACTGAAGCTTTCTTT
CDR3aa: CASSLGDRGLATEAFF

v_gene: TRBV5-1
abundance: few
d_gene: NA
j_gene: TRBJ1-5
CDR3nt: TGCGCCAGCAGCCCGGACGAGGGGGGCAATCAGCCCCAGCATTTT
CDR3aa: CASSPDEGGNQPQHF

v_gene: TRBV6-4
abundance: NA
d_gene: TRBD1
j_gene: TRBJ1-2
CDR3nt: TGTGCCAGCAGCCGAGACAGGGGCCCCTTGGATGGCTACACCTTC
CDR3aa: CASSRDRGPLDGYTF

v_gene: TRBV10-2
abundance: NA
d_gene: NA
j_gene: TRBJ2-3
CDR3nt: TGCGCCACCACTCTAGCGAGGGTGGCAGATACGCAGTATTTT
CDR3aa: CATTLARVADTQYF

v_gene: TRBV9
abundance: NA
d_gene: NA
j_gene: TRBJ2-5
CDR3nt: TGTGCCAGCAGCGGGGCCTCCCAAGAGACCCAGTACTTC
CDR3aa: CASSGASQETQYF

v_gene: TRBV5-1
abundance: NA
d_gene: TRBD1
j_gene: TRBJ2-5
CDR3nt: TGCGCCAGCAGCTTGGGCACAGGGGCGAGAGGGGAGACCCAGTACTTC
CDR3aa: CASSLGTGARGETQYF

v_gene: TRBV11-2
abundance: NA
d_gene: TRBD1
j_gene: TRBJ1-1
CDR3nt: TGTGCCAGCAGTTTCCGACAGGGGGCCTCTGAAGCTTTCTTT
CDR3aa: CASSFRQGASEAFF

v_gene: TRBV4-3
abundance: NA
d_gene: NA
j_gene: TRBJ1-1
CDR3nt: TGCGCCAGCAGCCGATCAGGGCCCGAAGCTTTCTTT
CDR3aa: CASSRSGPEAFF

v_gene: TRBV4-1
abundance: NA
d_gene: NA
j_gene: TRBJ1-1
CDR3nt: TGCGCCAGCAGCCAAGAAGGGGGGAACACTGAAGCTTTCTTT
CDR3aa: CASSQEGGNTEAFF

v_gene: TRBV7-9
abundance: NA
d_gene: NA
j_gene: TRBJ2-7
CDR3nt: TGTGCCAGCAGCCCCATTGGGCCAGGCCGTCTTGGGGAGCAGTACTTC
CDR3aa: CASSPIGPGRLGEQYF

v_gene: TRBV9
abundance: NA
d_gene: TRBD1
j_gene: TRBJ1-1
CDR3nt: TGTGCCAGCAGCAACCCAACTGCCGCAGAATACAGGGGGAACACTGAAGCTTTCTTT
CDR3aa: CASSNPTAAEYRGNTEAFF